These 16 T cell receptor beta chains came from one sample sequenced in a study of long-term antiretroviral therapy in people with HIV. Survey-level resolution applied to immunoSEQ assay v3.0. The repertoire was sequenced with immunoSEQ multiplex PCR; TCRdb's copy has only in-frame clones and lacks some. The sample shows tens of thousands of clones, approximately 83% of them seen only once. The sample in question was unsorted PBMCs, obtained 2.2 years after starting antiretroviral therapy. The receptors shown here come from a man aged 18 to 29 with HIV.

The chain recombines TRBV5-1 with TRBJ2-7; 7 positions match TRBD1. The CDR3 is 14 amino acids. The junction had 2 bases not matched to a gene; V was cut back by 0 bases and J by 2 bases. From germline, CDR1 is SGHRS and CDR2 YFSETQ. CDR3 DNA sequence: TGCGCCAGCAGCTTGGGACAGGGTCCCTACGAGCAGTACTTC. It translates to CASSLGQGPYEQYF.

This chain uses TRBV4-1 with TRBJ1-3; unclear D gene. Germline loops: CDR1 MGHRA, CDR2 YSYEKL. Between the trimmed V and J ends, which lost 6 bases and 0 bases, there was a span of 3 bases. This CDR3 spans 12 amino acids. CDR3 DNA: TGCGCCAGCAGGGGCTCTGGAAACACCATATATTTT. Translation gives CASRGSGNTIYF.

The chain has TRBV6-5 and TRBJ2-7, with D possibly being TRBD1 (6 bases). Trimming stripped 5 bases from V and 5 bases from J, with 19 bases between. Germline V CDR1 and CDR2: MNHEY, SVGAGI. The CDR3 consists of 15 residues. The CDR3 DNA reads TGTGCCAGCAGTCCCTCGACAGGAACTCTTAACGAGCAGTACTTC. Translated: CASSPSTGTLNEQYF.

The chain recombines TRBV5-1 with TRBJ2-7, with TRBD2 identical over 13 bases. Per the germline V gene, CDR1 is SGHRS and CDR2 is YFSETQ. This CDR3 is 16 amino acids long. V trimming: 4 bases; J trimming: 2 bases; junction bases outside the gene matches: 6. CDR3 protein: CASSGGLAGSAYEQYF. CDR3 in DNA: TGCGCCAGCAGCGGGGGACTAGCGGGAAGCGCCTACGAGCAGTACTTC.

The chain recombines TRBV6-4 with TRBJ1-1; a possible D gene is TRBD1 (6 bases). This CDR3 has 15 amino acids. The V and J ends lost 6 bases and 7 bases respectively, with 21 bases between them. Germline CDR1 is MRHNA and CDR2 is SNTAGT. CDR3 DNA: TGTGCCAGCAGGACCACATTCGACAGGATAGGTGAAGCTTTCTTT. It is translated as CASRTTFDRIGEAFF.

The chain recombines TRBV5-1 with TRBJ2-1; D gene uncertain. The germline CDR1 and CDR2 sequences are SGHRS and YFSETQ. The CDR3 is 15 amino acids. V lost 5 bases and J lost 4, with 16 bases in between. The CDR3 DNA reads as TGCGCCAGCAGTCAGGACCCCTGGGGTTACAATGAGCAGTTCTTC. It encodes CASSQDPWGYNEQFF. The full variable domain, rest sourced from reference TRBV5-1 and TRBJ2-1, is KAGVTQTPRYLIKTRGQQVTLSCSPISGHRSVSWYQQTPGQGLQFLFEYFSETQRNKGNFPGRFSGRQFSNSRSEMNVSTLELGDSALYLCASSQDPWGYNEQFFGPGTRLTVL.

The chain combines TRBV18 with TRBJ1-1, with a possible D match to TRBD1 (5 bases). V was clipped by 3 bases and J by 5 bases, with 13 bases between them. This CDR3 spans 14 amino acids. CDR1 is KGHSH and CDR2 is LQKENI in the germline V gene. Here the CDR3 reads CASSPGGGATEAFF. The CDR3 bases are TGTGCCAGCTCACCCGGGGGAGGGGCGACTGAAGCTTTCTTT.

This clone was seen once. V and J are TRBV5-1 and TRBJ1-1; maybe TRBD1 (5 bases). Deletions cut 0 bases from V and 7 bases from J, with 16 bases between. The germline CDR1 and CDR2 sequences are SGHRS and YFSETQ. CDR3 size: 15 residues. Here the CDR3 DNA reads TGCGCCAGCAGCTTGGCCCCTTTGGGGACGGGTGAAGCTTTCTTT. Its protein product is CASSLAPLGTGEAFF.

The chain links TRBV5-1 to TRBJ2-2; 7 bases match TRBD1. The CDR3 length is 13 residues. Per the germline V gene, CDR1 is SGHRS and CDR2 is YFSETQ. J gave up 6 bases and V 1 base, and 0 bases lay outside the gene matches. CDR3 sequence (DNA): TGCGCCAGCAGCTTGCAGGGGGCCGGGGAGCTGTTTTTT. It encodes CASSLQGAGELFF.

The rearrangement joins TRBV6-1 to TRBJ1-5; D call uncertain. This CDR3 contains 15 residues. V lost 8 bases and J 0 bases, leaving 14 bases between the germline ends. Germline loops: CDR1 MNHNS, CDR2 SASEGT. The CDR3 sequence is CASGGQRYSNQPQHF. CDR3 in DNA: TGTGCCAGCGGAGGGCAGAGGTATAGCAATCAGCCCCAGCATTTT.

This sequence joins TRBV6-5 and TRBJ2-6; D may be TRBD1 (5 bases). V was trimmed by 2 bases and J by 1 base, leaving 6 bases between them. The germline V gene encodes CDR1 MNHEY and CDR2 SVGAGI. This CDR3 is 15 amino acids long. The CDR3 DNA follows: TGTGCCAGCAGTTACAGGGGATCTGGGGCCAACGTCCTGACTTTC. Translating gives CASSYRGSGANVLTF.

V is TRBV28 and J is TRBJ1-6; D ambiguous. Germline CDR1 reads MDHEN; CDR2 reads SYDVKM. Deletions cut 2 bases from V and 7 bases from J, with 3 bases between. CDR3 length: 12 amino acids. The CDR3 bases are TGTGCCAGCAGTTTACTCAATTCACCCCTCCACTTT. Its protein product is CASSLLNSPLHF.

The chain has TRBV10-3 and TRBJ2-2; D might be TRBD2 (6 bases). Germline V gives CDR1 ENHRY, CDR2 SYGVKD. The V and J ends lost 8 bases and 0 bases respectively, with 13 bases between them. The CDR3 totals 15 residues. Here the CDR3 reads CAIPTGATNTGELFF. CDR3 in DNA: TGTGCCATCCCTACGGGAGCGACGAACACCGGGGAGCTGTTTTTT.

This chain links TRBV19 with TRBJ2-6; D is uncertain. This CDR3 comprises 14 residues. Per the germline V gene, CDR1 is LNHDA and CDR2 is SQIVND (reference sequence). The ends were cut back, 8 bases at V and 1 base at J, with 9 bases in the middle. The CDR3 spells CASSGLSGANVLTF. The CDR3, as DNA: TGTGCCAGTTCTGGGCTTTCTGGGGCCAACGTCCTGACTTTC.

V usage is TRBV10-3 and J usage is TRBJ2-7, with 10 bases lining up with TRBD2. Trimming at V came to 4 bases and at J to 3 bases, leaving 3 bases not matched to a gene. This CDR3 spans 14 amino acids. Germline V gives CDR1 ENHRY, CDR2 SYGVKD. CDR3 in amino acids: CAISALAGDYEQYF. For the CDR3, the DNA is TGTGCCATCAGTGCCCTAGCGGGGGACTACGAGCAGTACTTC.

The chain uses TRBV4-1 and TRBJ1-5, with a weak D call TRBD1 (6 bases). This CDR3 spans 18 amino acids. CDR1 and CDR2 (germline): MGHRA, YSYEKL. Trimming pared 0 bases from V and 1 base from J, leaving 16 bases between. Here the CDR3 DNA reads TGCGCCAGCAGCCAAGAGGGGGCAGAAGTACGAAGCAATCAGCCCCAGCATTTT. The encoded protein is CASSQEGAEVRSNQPQHF.